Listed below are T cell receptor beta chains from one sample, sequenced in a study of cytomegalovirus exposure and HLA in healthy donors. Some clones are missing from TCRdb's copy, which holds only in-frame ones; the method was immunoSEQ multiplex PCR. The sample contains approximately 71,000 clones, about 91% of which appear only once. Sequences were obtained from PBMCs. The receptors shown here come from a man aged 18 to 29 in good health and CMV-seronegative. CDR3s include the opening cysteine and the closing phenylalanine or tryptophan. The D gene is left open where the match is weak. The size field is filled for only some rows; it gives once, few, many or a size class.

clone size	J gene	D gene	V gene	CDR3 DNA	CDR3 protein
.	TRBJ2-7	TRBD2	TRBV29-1	TGCAGCGTGACGACTAGCGGACCACCCTACGAGCAGTACTTC	CSVTTSGPPYEQYF
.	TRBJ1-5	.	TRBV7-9	TGTGCCAGCAGCTTTGAGGGAAGAGGTCAGCCCCAGCATTTT	CASSFEGRGQPQHF
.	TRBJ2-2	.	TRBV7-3	TGTGCCAGCAGCTTAGGGACATACACCGGGGAGCTGTTTTTT	CASSLGTYTGELFF
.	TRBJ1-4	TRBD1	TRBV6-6	TGTGCCAGCAGCCAAGGACAGGGGATCGTGAATGAAAAACTGTTTTTT	CASSQGQGIVNEKLFF
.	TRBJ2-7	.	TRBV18	TGTGCCAGCTCACCAACTCCGCGGGGGCAATACGAGCAGTACTTC	CASSPTPRGQYEQYF
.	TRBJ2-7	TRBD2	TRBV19	TGTGCCAGTAGTATCGCTAGCGGGACCTACGAGCAGTACTTC	CASSIASGTYEQYF
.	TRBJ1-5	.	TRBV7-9	TGTGCCAGCTCTGGGGGGGCAGGCAATCAGCCCCAGCATTTT	CASSGGAGNQPQHF
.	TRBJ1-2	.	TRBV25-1	TGTGCCAGCTCCCAGTGGGAGGTTGAAGAGTATGGCTACACCTTC	CASSQWEVEEYGYTF
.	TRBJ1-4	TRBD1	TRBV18	TGTGCCAGCTCACCGCGGGACAGGGGGCGGACTAATGAAAAACTGTTTTTT	CASSPRDRGRTNEKLFF
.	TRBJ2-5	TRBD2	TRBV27	TGTGCCAGCAGAAGAGGACTAGATAACAGGCGCCAGTACTTC	CASRRGLDNRRQYF
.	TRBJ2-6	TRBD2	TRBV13	TGTGCCAGCAGCTTAGCGCGGGGGGCTGGGGCCAACGTCCTGACTTTC	CASSLARGAGANVLTF
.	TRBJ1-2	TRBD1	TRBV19	TGTGCCAGTAGTCCGGGACAGGTATTCTATGGCTACACCTTC	CASSPGQVFYGYTF
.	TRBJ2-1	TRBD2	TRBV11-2	TGTGCCAGCAAACCTAGCGGGACCTACAATGAGCAGTTCTTC	CASKPSGTYNEQFF
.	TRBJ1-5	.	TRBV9	TGTGCCAGCAGCGTAGGAGGAGGGAGCGGCCAGCCCCAGCATTTT	CASSVGGGSGQPQHF
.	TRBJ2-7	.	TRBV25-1	TGTGCCAGCAGTGGCACTGCGTGGGCCCCCTACGAGCAGTACTTC	CASSGTAWAPYEQYF
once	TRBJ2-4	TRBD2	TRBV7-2	TGTGCCAGCAGCTTAGTGGCCGGGAGGGCCCTAGCCAAAAACATTCAGTACTTC	CASSLVAGRALAKNIQYF
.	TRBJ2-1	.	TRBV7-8	TGTGCCAGCACCACTTCAATTATACAGCGGGATGAGCAGTTCTTC	CASTTSIIQRDEQFF
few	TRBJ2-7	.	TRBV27	TGTGCCAGCAGTCGACAGGCGGTCGGACCGTACGAGCAGTACTTC	CASSRQAVGPYEQYF
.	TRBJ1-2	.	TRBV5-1	TGCGCCAGCAGCCCAACATCTAACTATGGCTACACCTTC	CASSPTSNYGYTF
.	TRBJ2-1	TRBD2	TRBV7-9	TGTGCCAGCAGCTCGGGACTAGCGGTTTTGAATGAGCAGTTCTTC	CASSSGLAVLNEQFF
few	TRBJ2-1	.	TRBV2	TGTGCCAGCAGATGGCGGGATAAGAACAATGAGCAGTTCTTC	CASRWRDKNNEQFF
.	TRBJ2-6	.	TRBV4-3	TGCGCCAGCAGCCAAGGCCCACAGGGCCCTGGGGCCAACGTCCTGACTTTC	CASSQGPQGPGANVLTF
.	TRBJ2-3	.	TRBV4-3	TGCGCCAGCAGCCAAGATCCCGGGATGAGCACAGATACGCAGTATTTT	CASSQDPGMSTDTQYF
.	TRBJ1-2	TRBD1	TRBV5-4	TGTGCCAGCAGCTGGGGGACAGGGGACTATGGCTACACCTTC	CASSWGTGDYGYTF
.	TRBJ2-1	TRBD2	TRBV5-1	TGCGCCAGCAGCCCGGGGCCTAGCGGGTCAAATGAGCAGTTCTTC	CASSPGPSGSNEQFF